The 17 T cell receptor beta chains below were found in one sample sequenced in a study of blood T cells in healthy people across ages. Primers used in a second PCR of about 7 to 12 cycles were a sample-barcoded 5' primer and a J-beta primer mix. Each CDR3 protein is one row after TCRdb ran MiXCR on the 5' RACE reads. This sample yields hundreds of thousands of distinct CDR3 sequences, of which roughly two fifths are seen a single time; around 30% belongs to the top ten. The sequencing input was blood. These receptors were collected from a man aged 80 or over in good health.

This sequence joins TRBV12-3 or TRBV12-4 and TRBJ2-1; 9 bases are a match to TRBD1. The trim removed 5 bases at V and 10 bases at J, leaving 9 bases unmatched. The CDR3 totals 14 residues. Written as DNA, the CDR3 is TGTGCCAGCAGTACGGGACAGGGACTTAGGGAGCAGTTCTTC. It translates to CASSTGQGLREQFF.

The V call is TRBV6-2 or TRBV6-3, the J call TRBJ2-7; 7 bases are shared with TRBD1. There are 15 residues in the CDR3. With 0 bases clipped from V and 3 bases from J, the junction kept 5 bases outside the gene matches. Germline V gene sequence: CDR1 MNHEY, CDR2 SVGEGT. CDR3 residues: CASSYSLGQVYEQYF. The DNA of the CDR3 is TGTGCCAGCAGTTACTCCCTCGGACAGGTCTACGAGCAGTACTTC.

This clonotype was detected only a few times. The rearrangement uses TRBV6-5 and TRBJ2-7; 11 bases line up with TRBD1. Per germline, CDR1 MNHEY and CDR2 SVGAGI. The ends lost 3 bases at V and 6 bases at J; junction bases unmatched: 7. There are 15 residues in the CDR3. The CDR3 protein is CASSYGRTGGVEQYF. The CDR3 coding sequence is TGTGCCAGCAGTTATGGCCGGACAGGGGGCGTCGAGCAGTACTTC.

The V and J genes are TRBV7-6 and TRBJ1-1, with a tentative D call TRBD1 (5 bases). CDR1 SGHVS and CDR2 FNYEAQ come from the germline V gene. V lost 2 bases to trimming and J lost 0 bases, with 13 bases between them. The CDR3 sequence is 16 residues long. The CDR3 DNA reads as TGTGCCAGCAGCTTACAATCGCGGGGGATGAACACTGAAGCTTTCTTT. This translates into CASSLQSRGMNTEAFF.

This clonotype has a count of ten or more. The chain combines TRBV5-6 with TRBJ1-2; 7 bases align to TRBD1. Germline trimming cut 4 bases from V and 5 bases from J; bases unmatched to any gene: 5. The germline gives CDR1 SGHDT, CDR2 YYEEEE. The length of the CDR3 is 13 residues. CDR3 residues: CASSLGQRYGYTF. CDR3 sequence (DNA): TGTGCCAGCAGCCTGGGACAGAGATATGGCTACACCTTC.

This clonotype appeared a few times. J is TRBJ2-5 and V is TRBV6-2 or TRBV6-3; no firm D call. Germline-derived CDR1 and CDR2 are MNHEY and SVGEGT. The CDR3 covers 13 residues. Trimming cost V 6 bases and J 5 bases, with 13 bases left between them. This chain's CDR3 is CASRTSFDETQYF. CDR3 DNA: TGTGCCAGCAGAACATCTTTCGACGAGACCCAGTACTTC.

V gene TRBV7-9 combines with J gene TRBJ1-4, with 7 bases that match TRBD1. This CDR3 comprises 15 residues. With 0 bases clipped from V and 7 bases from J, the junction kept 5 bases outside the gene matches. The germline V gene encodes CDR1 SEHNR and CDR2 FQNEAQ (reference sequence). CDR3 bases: TGTGCCAGCAGCTTAGCGGGGACAGAGAGTGAAAAACTGTTTTTT. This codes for CASSLAGTESEKLFF.

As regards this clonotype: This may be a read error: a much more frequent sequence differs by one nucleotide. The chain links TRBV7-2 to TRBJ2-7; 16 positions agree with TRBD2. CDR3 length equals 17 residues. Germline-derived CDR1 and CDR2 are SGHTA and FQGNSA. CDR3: CASSPGLAGGQSYERYF. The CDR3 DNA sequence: TGTGCCAGCAGCCCGGGACTAGCGGGGGGGCAGTCCTACGAGCGGTACTTC.

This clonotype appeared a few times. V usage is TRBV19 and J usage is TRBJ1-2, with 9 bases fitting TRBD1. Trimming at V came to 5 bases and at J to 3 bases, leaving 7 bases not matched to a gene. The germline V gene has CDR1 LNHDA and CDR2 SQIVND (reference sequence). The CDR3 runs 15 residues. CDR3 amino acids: CASSYPGQGDYGYTF. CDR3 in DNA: TGTGCCAGTAGTTACCCGGGACAGGGTGACTATGGCTACACCTTC.

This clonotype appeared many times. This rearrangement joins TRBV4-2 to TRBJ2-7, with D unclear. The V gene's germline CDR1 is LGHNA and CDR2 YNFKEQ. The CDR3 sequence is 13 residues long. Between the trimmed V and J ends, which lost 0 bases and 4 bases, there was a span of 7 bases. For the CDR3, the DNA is TGTGCCAGCAGCCAAGAGGTGGCATACGAGCAGTACTTC. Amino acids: CASSQEVAYEQYF.

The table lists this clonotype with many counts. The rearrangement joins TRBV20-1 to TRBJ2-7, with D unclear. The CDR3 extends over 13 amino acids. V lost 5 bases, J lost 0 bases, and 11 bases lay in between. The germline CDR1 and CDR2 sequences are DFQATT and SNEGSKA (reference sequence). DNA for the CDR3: TGCAGTGCTGCTGATGATAGCTCCTACGAGCAGTACTTC. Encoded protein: CSAADDSSYEQYF.

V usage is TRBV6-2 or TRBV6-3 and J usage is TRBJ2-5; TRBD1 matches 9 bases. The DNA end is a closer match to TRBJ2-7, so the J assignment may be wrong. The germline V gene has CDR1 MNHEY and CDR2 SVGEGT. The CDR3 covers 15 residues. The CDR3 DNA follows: TGTGCCAGCAGTTACTCGATGACAGGGGGAGGCGAGCAGTACTTC. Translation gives CASSYSMTGGGEQYF.

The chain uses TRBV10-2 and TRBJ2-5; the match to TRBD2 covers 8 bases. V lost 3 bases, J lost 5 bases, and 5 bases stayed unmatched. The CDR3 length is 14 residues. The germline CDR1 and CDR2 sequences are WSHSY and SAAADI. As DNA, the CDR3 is TGCGCCAGCAGTGACCGGGGGGGGATGGAGACCCAGTACTTC. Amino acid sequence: CASSDRGGMETQYF.

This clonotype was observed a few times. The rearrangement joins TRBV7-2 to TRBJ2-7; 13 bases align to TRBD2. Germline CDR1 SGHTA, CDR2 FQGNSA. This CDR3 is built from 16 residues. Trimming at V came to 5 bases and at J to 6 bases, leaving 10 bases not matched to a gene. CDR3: CASSGQGLAGISEQYF. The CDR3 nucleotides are TGTGCCAGCAGCGGTCAGGGACTAGCGGGAATTAGCGAGCAGTACTTC.

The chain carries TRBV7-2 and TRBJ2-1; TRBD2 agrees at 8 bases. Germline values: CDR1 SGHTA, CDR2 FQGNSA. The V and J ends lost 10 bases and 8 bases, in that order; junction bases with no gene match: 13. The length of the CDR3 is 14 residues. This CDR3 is CATLEERGMYEQFF. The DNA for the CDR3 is TGTGCCACCCTCGAGGAGCGGGGGATGTATGAGCAGTTCTTC.

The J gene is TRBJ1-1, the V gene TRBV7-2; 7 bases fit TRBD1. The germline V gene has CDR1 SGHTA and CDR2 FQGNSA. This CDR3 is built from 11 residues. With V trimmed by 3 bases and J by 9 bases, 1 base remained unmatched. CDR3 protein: CASSLGQQAFF. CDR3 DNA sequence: TGTGCCAGCAGCTTGGGACAGCAAGCTTTCTTT.

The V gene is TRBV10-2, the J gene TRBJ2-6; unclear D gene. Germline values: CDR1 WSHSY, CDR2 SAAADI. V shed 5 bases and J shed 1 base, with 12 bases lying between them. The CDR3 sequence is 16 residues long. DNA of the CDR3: TGCGCCAGCAGTATAGGGCTCAGGTCTGGGGCCAACGTCCTGACTTTC. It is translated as CASSIGLRSGANVLTF.